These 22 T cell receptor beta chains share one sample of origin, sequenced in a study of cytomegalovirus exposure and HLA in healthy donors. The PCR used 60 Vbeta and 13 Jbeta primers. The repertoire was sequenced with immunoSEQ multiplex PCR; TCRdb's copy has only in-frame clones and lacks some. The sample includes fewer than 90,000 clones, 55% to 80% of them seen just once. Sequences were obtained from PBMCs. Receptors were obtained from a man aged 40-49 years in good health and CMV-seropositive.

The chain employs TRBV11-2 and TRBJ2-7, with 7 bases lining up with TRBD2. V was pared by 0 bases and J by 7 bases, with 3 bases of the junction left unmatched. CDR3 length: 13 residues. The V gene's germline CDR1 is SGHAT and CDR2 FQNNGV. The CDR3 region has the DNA TGTGCCAGCAGCTTAGAATCCGGGGGGGAGCAGTACTTC. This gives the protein CASSLESGGEQYF. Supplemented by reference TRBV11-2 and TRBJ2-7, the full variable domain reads EAGVAQSPRYKIIEKRQSVAFWCNPISGHATLYWYQQILGQGPKLLIQFQNNGVVDDSQLPKDRFSAERLKGVDSTLKIQPAKLEDSAVYLCASSLESGGEQYFGPGTRLTVT.

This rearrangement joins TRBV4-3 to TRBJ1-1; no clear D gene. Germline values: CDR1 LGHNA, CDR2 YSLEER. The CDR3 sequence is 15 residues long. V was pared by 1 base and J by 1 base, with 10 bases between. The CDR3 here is CASSQAAGQNTEAFF. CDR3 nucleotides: TGCGCCAGCAGCCAAGCAGCGGGCCAGAACACTGAAGCTTTCTTT.

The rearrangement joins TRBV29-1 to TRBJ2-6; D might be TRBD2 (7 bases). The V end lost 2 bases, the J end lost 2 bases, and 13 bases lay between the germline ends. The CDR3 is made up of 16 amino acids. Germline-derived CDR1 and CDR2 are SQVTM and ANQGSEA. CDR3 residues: CSVEWGGSTGANVLTF. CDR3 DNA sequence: TGCAGCGTTGAATGGGGGGGCTCGACTGGGGCCAACGTCCTGACTTTC.

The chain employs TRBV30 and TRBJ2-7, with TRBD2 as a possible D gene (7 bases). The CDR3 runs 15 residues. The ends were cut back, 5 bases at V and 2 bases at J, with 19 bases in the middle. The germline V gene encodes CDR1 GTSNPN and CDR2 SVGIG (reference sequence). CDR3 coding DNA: TGTGCCTGGTCGGGGGGCTTCGCTTCAACCTACGAGCAGTACTTC. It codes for CAWSGGFASTYEQYF.

The CDR3 reads CASTPTGAGTDTQYF. CDR3 nucleotides: TGTGCCAGCACCCCAACAGGGGCGGGCACAGATACGCAGTATTTT. The rearrangement links TRBV2 to TRBJ2-3; 7 bases match TRBD1. The trim removed 7 bases at V and 1 base at J, leaving 8 bases unmatched. CDR3 length: 15 amino acids. Germline-derived CDR1 and CDR2 are SNHLY and FYNNEI. The full variable domain, completed using reference TRBV2 and TRBJ2-3, is EPEVTQTPSHQVTQMGQEVILRCVPISNHLYFYWYRQILGQKVEFLVSFYNNEISEKSEIFDDQFSVERPDGSNFTLKIRSTKLEDSAMYFCASTPTGAGTDTQYFGPGTRLTVL.

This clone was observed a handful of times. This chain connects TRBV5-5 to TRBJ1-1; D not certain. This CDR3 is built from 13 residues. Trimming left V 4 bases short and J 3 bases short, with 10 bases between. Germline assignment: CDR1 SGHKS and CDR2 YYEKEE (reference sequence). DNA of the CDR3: TGTGCCAGCAGCCTTCAGGCAGACACTGAAGCTTTCTTT. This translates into CASSLQADTEAFF.

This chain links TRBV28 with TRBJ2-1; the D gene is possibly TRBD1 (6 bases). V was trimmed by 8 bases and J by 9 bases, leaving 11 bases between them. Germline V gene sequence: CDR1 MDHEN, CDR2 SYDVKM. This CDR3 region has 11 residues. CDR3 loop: CASQGFGEQFF. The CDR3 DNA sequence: TGTGCCAGCCAGGGGTTCGGTGAGCAGTTCTTC. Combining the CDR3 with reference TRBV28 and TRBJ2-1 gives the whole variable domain DVKVTQSSRYLVKRTGEKVFLECVQDMDHENMFWYRQDPGLGLRLIYFSYDVKMKEKGDIPEGYSVSREKKERFSLILESASTNQTSMYLCASQGFGEQFFGPGTRLTVL.

The CDR3 DNA reads TGTGCCAGCAGCTACGCTCAGGGAGGAGGAGGCAATCAGCCCCAGCATTTT. Translating gives CASSYAQGGGGNQPQHF. This chain links TRBV5-6 with TRBJ1-5; the D gene is possibly TRBD1 (5 bases). CDR1 and CDR2 (germline): SGHDT, YYEEEE. The CDR3 consists of 17 residues. Trimming cost V 3 bases and J 2 bases, with 18 bases left between them.

The CDR3 is CSVDMGARDTQYF. DNA of the CDR3: TGCAGCGTTGATATGGGGGCGCGGGATACGCAGTATTTT. The chain recombines TRBV29-1 with TRBJ2-3, with D maybe TRBD1 (6 bases). The CDR3 extends over 13 amino acids. The V gene lost 3 bases and the J gene lost 6 bases, with 13 bases spanning the gap. The germline V gene has CDR1 SQVTM and CDR2 ANQGSEA.

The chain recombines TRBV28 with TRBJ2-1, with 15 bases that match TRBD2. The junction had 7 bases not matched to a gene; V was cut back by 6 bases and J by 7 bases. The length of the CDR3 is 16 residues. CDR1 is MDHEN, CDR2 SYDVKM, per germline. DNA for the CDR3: TGTGCCAGCAGGCGAGGACTAGCGGGAGGGGAGAATGAGCAGTTCTTC. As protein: CASRRGLAGGENEQFF.

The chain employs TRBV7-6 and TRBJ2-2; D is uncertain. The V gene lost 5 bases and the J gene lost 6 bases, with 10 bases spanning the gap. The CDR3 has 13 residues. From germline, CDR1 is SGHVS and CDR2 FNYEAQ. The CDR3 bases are TGTGCCAGCAGCCGCCTGGGCCCCGGGGAGCTGTTTTTT. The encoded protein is CASSRLGPGELFF. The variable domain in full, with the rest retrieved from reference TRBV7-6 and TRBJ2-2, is GAGVSQSPRYKVTKRGQDVALRCDPISGHVSLYWYRQALGQGPEFLTYFNYEAQQDKSGLPNDRFSAERPEGSISTLTIQRTEQRDSAMYRCASSRLGPGELFFGEGSRLTVL.

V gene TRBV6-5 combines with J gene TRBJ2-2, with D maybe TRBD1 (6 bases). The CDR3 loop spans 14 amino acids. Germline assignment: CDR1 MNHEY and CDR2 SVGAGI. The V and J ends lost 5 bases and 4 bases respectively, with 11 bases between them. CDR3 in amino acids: CASSTRTVTGELFF. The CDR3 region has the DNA TGTGCCAGCAGTACCCGGACAGTCACCGGGGAGCTGTTTTTT.

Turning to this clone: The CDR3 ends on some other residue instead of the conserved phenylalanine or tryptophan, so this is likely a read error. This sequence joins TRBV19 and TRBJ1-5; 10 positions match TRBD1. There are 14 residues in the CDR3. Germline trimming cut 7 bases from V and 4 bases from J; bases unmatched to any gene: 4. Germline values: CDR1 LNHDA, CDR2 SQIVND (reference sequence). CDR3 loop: CASNPGQGNQPQHV. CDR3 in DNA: TGTGCCAGTAATCCGGGACAGGGGAATCAGCCCCAGCATGTT.

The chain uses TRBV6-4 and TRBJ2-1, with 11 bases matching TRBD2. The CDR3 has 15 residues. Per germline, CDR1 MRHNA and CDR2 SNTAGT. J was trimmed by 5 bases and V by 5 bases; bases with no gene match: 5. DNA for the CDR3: TGTGCCAGCAGTTTTCTAGCGGGAGGTCACAATGAGCAGTTCTTC. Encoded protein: CASSFLAGGHNEQFF.

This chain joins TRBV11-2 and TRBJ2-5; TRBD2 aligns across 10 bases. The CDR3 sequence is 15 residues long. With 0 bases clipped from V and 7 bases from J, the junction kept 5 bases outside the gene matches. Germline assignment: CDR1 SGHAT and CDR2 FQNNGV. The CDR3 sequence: CASSLDPASGRTQYF. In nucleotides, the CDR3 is TGTGCCAGCAGCTTAGATCCGGCTAGCGGGAGGACCCAGTACTTC. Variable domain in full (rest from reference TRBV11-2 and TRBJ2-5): EAGVAQSPRYKIIEKRQSVAFWCNPISGHATLYWYQQILGQGPKLLIQFQNNGVVDDSQLPKDRFSAERLKGVDSTLKIQPAKLEDSAVYLCASSLDPASGRTQYFGPGTRLLVL.

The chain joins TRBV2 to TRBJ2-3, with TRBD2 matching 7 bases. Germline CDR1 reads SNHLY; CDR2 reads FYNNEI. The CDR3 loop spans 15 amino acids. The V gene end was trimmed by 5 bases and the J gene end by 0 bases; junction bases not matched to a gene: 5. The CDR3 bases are TGTGCCAGCAGTTCTCGAGCGGGGAGCACAGATACGCAGTATTTT. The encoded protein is CASSSRAGSTDTQYF.

The CDR3, as DNA: TGTGCCATCAGGCTAGAGCGGGAGGGCCGGTACGAGCAGTACTTC. Protein sequence: CAIRLEREGRYEQYF. The genes are TRBV10-3 and TRBJ2-7; TRBD2 matches 10 bases. The CDR3 spans 15 residues. Germline assignment: CDR1 ENHRY and CDR2 SYGVKD. Trimming at V came to 6 bases and at J to 4 bases, leaving 9 bases not matched to a gene.

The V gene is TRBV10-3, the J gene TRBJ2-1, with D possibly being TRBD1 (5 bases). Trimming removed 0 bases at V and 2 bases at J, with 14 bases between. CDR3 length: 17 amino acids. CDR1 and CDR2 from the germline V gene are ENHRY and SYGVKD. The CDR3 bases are TGTGCCATCAGTGAGTCGGAAGTTCTAGGGGCCTACAATGAGCAGTTCTTC. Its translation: CAISESEVLGAYNEQFF.

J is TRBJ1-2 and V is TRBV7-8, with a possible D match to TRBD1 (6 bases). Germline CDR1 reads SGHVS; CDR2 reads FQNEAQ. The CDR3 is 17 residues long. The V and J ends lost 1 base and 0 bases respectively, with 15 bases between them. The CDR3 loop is CASSLGGPGTPNYGYTF. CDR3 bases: TGTGCCAGCAGCTTAGGGGGGCCTGGGACCCCTAACTATGGCTACACCTTC. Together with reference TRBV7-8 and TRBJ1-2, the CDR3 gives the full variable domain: GAGVSQSPRYKVAKRGQDVALRCDPISGHVSLFWYQQALGQGPEFLTYFQNEAQLDKSGLPSDRFFAERPEGSVSTLKIQRTQQEDSAVYLCASSLGGPGTPNYGYTFGSGTRLTVV.

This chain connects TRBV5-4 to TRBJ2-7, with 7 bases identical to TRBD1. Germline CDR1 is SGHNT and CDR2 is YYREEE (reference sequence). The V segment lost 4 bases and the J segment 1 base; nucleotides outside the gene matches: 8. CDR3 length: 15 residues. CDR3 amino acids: CASSGTASVSYEQYF. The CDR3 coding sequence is TGTGCCAGCAGCGGGACAGCGAGCGTTTCCTACGAGCAGTACTTC.

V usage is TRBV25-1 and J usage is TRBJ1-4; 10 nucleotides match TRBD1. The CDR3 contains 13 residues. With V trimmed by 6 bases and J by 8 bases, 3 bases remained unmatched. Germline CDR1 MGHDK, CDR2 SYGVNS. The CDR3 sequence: CASRGTGVEKLFF. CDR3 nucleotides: TGTGCCAGCAGGGGGACAGGGGTCGAAAAACTGTTTTTT.

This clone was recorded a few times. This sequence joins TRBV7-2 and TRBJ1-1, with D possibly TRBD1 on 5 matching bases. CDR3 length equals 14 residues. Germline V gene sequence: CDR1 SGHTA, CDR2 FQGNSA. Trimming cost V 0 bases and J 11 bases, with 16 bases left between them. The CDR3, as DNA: TGTGCCAGCAGCTTAGCGCCAGAAGGGCAGGGTGCTTTCTTT. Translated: CASSLAPEGQGAFF.